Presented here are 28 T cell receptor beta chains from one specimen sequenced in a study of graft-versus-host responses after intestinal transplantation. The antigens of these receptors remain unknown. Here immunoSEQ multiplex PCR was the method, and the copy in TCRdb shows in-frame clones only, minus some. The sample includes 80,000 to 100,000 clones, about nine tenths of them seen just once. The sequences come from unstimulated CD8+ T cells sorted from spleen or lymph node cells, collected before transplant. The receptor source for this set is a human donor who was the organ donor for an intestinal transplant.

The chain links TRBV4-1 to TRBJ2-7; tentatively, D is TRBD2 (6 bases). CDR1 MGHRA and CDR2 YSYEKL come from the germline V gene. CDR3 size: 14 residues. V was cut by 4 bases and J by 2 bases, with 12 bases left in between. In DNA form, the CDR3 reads TGCGCCAGCAGCCGACCGGGACTTACCTACGAGCAGTACTTC. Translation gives CASSRPGLTYEQYF.

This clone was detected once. The CDR3 nucleotides read TGCGCCAGCAGCTTGCTACTATCTTCTCCCTTGACAGGGGGTCATACCGGGGAGCTGTTTTTT. Protein product: CASSLLLSSPLTGGHTGELFF. V and J are TRBV5-1 and TRBJ2-2; 9 positions match TRBD1. The CDR3 runs to 21 residues. J gave up 5 bases and V 1 base, and 21 bases lay outside the gene matches. Germline loops: CDR1 SGHRS, CDR2 YFSETQ.

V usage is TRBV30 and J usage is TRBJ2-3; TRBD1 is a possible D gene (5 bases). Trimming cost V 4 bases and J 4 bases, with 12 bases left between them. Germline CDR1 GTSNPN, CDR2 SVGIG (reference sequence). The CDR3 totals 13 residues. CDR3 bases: TGTGCCTGGAATTTTCAGGGTTCAGATACGCAGTATTTT. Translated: CAWNFQGSDTQYF. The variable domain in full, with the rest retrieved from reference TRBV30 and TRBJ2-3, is SQTIHQWPATLVQPVGSPLSLECTVEGTSNPNLYWYRQAAGRGLQLLFYSVGIGQISSEVPQNLSASRPQDRQFILSSKKLLLSDSGFYLCAWNFQGSDTQYFGPGTRLTVL.

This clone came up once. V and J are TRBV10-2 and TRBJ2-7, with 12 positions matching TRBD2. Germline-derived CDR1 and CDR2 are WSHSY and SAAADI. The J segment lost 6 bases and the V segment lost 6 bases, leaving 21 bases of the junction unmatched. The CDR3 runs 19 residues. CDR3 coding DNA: TGCGCCAGCAGCGAAGTGAGTGGTCTAGCGGGAGGGCCTTTTCCCGAGCAGTACTTC. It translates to CASSEVSGLAGGPFPEQYF.

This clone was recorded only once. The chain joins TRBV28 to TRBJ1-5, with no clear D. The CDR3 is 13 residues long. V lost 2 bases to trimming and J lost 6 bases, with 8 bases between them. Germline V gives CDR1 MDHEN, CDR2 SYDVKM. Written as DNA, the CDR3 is TGTGCCAGCAGTTTACCCGTGTCTCAGCCCCAGCATTTT. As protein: CASSLPVSQPQHF.

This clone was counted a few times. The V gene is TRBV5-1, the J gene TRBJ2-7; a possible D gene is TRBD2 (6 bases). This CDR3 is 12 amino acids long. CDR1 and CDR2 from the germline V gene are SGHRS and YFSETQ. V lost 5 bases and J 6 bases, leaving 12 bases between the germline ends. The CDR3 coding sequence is TGCGCCAGCAGTCGTCCGGGGGTCGAGCAGTACTTC. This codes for CASSRPGVEQYF.

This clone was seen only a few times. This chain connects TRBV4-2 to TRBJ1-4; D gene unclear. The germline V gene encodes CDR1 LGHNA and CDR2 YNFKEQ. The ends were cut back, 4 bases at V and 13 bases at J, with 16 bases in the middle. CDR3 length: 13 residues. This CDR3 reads CASSPRRKTGLFF. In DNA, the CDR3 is TGTGCCAGCAGCCCGCGGCGAAAAACCGGACTGTTTTTT.

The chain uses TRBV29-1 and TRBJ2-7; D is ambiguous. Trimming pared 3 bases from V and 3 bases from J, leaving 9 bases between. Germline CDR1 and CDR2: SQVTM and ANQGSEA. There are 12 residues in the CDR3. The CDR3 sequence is CSVELGLYEQYF. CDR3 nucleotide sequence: TGCAGCGTTGAGCTCGGTCTCTACGAGCAGTACTTC.

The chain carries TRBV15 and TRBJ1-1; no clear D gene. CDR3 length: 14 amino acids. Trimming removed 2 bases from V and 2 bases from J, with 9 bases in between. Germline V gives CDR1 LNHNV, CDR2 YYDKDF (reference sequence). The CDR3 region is CATSRHLGNTEAFF. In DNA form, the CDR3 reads TGTGCCACCAGCAGACACCTAGGAAACACTGAAGCTTTCTTT.

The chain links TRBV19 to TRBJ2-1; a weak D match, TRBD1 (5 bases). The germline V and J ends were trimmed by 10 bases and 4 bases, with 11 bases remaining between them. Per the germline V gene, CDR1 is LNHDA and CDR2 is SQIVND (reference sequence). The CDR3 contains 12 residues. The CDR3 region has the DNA TGTGCCACCATAAAGGGGTACAATGAGCAGTTCTTC. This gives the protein CATIKGYNEQFF.

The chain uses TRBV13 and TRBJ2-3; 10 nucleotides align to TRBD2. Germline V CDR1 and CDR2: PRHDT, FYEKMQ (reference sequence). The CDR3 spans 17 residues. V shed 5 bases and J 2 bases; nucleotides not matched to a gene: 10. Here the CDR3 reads CASSPTDLAGDTDTQYF. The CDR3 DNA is TGTGCCAGCAGCCCGACTGATCTAGCGGGGGACACAGATACGCAGTATTTT.

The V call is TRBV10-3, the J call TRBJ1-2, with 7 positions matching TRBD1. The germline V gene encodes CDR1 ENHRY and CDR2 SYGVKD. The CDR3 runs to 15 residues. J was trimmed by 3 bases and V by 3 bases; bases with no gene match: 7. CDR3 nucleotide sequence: TGTGCCATCAGTGAAAGGGACAGAAGAGACTATGGCTACACCTTC. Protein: CAISERDRRDYGYTF.

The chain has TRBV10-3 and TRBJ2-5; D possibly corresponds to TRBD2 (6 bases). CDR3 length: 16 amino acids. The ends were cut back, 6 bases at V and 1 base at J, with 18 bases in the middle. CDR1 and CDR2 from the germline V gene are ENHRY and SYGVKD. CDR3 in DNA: TGTGCCATCAGCCCCGGGCTGGGGGGATCCCAAGAGACCCAGTACTTC. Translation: CAISPGLGGSQETQYF.

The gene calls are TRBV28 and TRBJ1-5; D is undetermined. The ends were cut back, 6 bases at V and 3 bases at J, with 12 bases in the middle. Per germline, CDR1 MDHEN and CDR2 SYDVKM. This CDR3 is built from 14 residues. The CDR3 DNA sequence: TGTGCCAGCAGAAAAACCCGGTTCAATCAGCCCCAGCATTTT. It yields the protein CASRKTRFNQPQHF. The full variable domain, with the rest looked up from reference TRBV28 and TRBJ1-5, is DVKVTQSSRYLVKRTGEKVFLECVQDMDHENMFWYRQDPGLGLRLIYFSYDVKMKEKGDIPEGYSVSREKKERFSLILESASTNQTSMYLCASRKTRFNQPQHFGDGTRLSIL.

The chain's CDR3 is CASSTQDRGREKLFF. The CDR3 DNA sequence: TGTGCCAGCAGCACCCAGGACAGGGGACGTGAAAAACTGTTTTTT. V and J are TRBV7-9 and TRBJ1-4, with 9 bases lining up with TRBD1. The CDR3 runs to 15 residues. The junction had 8 bases not matched to a gene; V was cut back by 5 bases and J by 7 bases. Germline lookup yields CDR1 SEHNR and CDR2 FQNEAQ (reference sequence).

The CDR3 loop reads CASSDWGSGGVSSSGANVLTF. The DNA for the CDR3 is TGTGCCAGCAGTGATTGGGGTAGCGGGGGGGTTAGCAGTTCTGGGGCCAACGTCCTGACTTTC. V is TRBV2 and J is TRBJ2-6, with 11 bases matching TRBD2. The V gene's germline CDR1 is SNHLY and CDR2 FYNNEI. Trimming cost V 3 bases and J 1 base; bases outside gene matches: 14. This CDR3 has 21 residues.

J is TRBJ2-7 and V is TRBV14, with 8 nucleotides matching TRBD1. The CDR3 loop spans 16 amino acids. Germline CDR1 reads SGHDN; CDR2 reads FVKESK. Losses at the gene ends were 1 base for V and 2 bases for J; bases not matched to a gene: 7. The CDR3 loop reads CASSQVPDRGTYEQYF. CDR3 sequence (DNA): TGTGCCAGCAGCCAAGTCCCCGACAGGGGAACCTACGAGCAGTACTTC.

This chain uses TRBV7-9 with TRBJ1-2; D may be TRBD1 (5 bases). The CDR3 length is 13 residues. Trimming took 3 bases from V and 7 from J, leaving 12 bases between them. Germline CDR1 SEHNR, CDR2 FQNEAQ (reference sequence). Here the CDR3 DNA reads TGTGCCAGCAGCTTCCCCCAGGGTCGTGGCTACACCTTC. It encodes CASSFPQGRGYTF.

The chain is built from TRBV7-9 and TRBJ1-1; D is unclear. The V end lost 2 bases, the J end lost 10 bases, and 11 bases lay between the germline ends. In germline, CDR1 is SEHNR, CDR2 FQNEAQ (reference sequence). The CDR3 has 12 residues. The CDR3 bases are TGTGCCAGCAGCTTACCGGTAGAGGGAGCTTTCTTT. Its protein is CASSLPVEGAFF. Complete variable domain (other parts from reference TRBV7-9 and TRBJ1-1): DTGVSQNPRHKITKRGQNVTFRCDPISEHNRLYWYRQTLGQGPEFLTYFQNEAQLEKSRLLSDRFSAERPKGSFSTLEIQRTEQGDSAMYLCASSLPVEGAFFGQGTRLTVV.

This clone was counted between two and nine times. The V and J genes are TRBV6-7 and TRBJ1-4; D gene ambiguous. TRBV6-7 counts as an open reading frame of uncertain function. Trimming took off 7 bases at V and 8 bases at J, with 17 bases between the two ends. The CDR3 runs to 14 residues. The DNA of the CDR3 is TGTGCCAGCACCCACGGGGAGTACTACGAAAAACTGTTTTTT. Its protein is CASTHGEYYEKLFF.

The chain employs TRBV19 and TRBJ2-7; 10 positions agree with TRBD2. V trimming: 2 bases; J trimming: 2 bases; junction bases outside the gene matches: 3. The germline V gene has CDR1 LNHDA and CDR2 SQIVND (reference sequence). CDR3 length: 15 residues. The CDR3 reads CASSISSGGTYEQYF. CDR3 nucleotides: TGTGCCAGTAGTATATCTAGCGGGGGAACCTACGAGCAGTACTTC.

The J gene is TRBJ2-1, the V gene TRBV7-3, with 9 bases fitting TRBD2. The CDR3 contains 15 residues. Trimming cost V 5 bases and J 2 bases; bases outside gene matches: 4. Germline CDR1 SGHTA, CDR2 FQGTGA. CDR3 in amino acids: CASSLSGSPYNEQFF. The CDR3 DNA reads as TGTGCCAGCAGCCTTAGCGGGAGTCCCTACAATGAGCAGTTCTTC.

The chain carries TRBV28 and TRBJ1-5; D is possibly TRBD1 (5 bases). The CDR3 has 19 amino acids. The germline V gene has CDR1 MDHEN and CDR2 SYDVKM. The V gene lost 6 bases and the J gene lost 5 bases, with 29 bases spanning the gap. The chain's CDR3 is CASRNHKWDAGRWHQPQHF. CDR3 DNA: TGTGCCAGCAGAAACCATAAGTGGGACGCGGGACGATGGCATCAGCCCCAGCATTTT.

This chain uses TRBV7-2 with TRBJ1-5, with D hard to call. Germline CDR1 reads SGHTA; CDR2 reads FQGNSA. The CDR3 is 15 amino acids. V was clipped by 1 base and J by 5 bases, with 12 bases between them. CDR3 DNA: TGTGCCAGCAGCTTAGACGCGGGTCCGGATCAGCCCCAGCATTTT. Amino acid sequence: CASSLDAGPDQPQHF.

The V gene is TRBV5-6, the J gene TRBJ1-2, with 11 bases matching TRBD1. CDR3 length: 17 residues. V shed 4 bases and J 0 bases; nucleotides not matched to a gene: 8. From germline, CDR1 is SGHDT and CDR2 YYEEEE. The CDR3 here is CASSPRDRGTPNYGYTF. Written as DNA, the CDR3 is TGTGCCAGCAGCCCAAGGGACAGGGGGACTCCTAACTATGGCTACACCTTC.

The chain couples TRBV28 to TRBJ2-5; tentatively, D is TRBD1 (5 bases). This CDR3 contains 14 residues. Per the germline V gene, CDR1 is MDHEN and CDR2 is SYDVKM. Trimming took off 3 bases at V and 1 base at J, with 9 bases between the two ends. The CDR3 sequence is CASSLFQGQETQYF. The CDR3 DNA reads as TGTGCCAGCAGTTTGTTCCAGGGCCAAGAGACCCAGTACTTC.

The CDR3 coding sequence is TGTGCCAGCAGCTTGCCGGGGGACGGGTCCGGAGAGCAGTTCTTC. Translating gives CASSLPGDGSGEQFF. This chain joins TRBV5-4 and TRBJ2-1, with D possibly being TRBD2 (6 bases). CDR1 and CDR2 from the germline V gene are SGHNT and YYREEE (reference sequence). Trimming pared 1 base from V and 10 bases from J, leaving 18 bases between. The CDR3 runs to 15 residues. The whole variable domain, filled in from reference TRBV5-4 and TRBJ2-1, reads ETGVTQSPTHLIKTRGQQVTLRCSSQSGHNTVSWYQQALGQGPQFIFQYYREEENGRGNFPPRFSGLQFPNYSSELNVNALELDDSALYLCASSLPGDGSGEQFFGPGTRLTVL.

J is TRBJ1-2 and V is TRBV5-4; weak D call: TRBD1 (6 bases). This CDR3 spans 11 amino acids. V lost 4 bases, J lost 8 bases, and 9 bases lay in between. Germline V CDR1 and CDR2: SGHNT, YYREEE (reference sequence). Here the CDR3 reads CASSGGGGYTF. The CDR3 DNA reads TGTGCCAGCAGCGGGGGCGGAGGCTACACCTTC.